This T cell receptor beta chain was captured by sequencing in a study of blood T cell repertoires in COVID-19. Profiled with immunoSEQ multiplex PCR; TCRdb holds only in-frame clones, not every one. In the table there are roughly 100,000 clones, around 85% of which are singletons. Looked up from germline, CDR1 is SGHRS and CDR2 is YFSETQ. The CDR3 sequence is 15 residues long. Germline trimming cut 0 bases from V and 0 bases from J; bases unmatched to any gene: 2. The V call is TRBV5-1, the J call TRBJ2-5; the match to TRBD1 covers 7 bases. The sequenced material came from peripheral blood. This receptor was obtained from a woman in her 70s with active or convalescent COVID-19. CDR3 sequence (DNA): TGCGCCAGCAGCTTGGGGACAGGCTACCAAGAGACCCAGTACTTC. Translating it yields CASSLGTGYQETQYF.